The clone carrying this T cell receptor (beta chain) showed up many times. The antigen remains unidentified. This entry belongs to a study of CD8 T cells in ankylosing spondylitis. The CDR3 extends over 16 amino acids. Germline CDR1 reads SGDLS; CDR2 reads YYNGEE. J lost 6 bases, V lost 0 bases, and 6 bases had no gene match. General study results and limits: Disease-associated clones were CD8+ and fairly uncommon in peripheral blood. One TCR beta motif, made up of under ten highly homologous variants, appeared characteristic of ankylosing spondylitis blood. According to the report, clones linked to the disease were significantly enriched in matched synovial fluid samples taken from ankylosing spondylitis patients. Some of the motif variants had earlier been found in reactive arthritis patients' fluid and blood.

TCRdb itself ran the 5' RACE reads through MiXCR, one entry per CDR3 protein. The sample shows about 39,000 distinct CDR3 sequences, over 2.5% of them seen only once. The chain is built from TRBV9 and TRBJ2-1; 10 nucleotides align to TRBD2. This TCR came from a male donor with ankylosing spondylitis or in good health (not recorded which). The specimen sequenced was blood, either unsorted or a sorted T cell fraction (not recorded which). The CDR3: CASSVAGLAAFNEQFF. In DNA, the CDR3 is TGTGCCAGCAGCGTAGCAGGACTAGCGGCTTTCAATGAGCAGTTCTTC.